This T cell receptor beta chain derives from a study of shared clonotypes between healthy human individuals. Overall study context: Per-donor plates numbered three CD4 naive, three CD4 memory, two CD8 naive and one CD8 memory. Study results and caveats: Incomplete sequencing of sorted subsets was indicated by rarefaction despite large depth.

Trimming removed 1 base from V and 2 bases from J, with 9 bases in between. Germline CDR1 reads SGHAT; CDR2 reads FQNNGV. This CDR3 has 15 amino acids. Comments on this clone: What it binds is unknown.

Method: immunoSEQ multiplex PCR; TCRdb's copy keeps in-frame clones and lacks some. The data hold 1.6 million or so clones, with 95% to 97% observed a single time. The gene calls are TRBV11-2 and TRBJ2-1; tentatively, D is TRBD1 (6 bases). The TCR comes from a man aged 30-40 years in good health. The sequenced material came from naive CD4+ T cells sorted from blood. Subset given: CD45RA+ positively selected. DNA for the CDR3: TGTGCCAGCAGCTTAGTTGGACAGACCTACAATGAGCAGTTCTTC. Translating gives CASSLVGQTYNEQFF.